The clone carrying this T cell receptor (beta chain) was found many times. The CDR3 contains 16 residues. CDR1 and CDR2 (germline): SNHLY, FYNNEI. Trimming cost V 4 bases and J 2 bases, with 14 bases left between them. The data belong to a study of neurological immune-mediated disorders. Individuals who volunteered at a blood bank located in Maryland, USA, made up the group of healthy controls. Sorted libraries came from about a million CD4+ or CD8+ T cells. TCRdb fed the 5' RACE reads into MiXCR, producing one record per CDR3 protein. The data show roughly 44,000 distinct CDR3 sequences, with nearly 6.5% seen just once and around 0.57% held by the top ten.

This clonotype originated in a middle-aged woman in good health. V and J are TRBV2 and TRBJ1-4, with TRBD1 as a possible D gene (5 bases). Sequenced sample: CD4+ T cells from blood. CDR3 nucleotides: TGTGCCAGCAGTGCTCAGGGAAGGGAGACTAATGAAAAACTGTTTTTT. Translation gives CASSAQGRETNEKLFF.